This TCR beta chain was obtained from a study of cytomegalovirus exposure and HLA in healthy donors (TCRdb year 2017). As for the study more broadly: According to an earlier analysis of 587 of the donors, about 170 million T cells yielded some 110 million unique TCR beta sequences and 276 Gb of sequence data. About 280 gigabases of sequencing data and approximately 80 million unique TCR sequences were included in an early release covering roughly 600 HLA-typed donors. Of the roughly 400 genotyped donors, about 80% fell in the genetic ancestry cluster associated with self-reported Caucasian donors. The study was designed to test whether signatures of past pathogen exposure could be identified by cataloging public T cell receptors. The study profiled the T cell repertoires of some 610 subjects by immunosequencing and related them to cytomegalovirus serostatus. Besides the first cohort of approximately 670 subjects, a separate validation cohort made up of 120 different subjects was used. To predict cytomegalovirus infection status, the study combined high-throughput TCR immunosequencing, statistical association of individual TCRs with disease status, and machine learning. To study patterns of TCR occurrence, a later analysis re-analyzed previously published TCR beta repertoires from around 670 donors and added high-resolution HLA genotyping. Rather than drawing on any new phenotypic data, the later analysis identified candidate immune exposures from TCR beta sequences and the way those sequences occurred across donors. In an earlier analysis of roughly 540 of the donors, high-throughput TCR beta sequencing was used to judge whether each TCR beta V gene segment behaved as functional or pseudogenic. Donor age, sex, ethnicity and CMV serostatus were compiled together with the repertoire data. A later genetic analysis took genome-wide SNP genotypes for about 55% of the roughly 670 donors and used that subset as a discovery cohort. Every discovery cohort repertoire had been produced on one sequencing platform. Both class I and class II loci were covered by HLA typing, at four-digit resolution. The number of donors typed differed by locus, with about 620-630 for A, B, C, DRB1 and DQB1, roughly 520 for DQA1, about 610 for DPA1, and under 490 for DPB1. Roughly five DR-DQ haplotypes were handled as single units for association and clustering because linkage in the cohort was strong. Among over 350 genotyped donors of the cohort, an average of around 240,000 unique TCR beta nucleotide sequences were sequenced per donor, roughly a sixth of them non-productive.

Note on this clone: The antigen it recognizes is unknown. Per-nucleotide qualities are absent, and no much larger clonotype sits a single base away.

Results the study describes overall, beyond this receptor: In a later genetic analysis, a missense DCLRE1C variant was associated with V-gene and J-gene trimming of TCR beta chains, and the association was replicated in an independent cohort. It was suggested by the authors that the approach could potentially be generalized to other disease states and immunological phenotypes. Because counts were too low, some 17 rarely observed V segments, including chromosome 9 orphons, were excluded from the earlier analysis of around 590 of the donors. For the cohort, immune exposure information was limited to CMV serostatus. This cohort had only TCR beta chains sequenced, and the lack of alpha or paired-chain data limited which features could be detected. When HLA alleles, especially DR and DQ, strongly co-occurred, TCR associations were difficult to assign to individual alleles. An earlier analysis of approximately 530 of the donors showed that most TCR beta V segments appeared in productive rearrangements either about 87% or about 30% of the time, which broadly matched IMGT annotations. A further reported finding was that TCR beta sequences accurately predicted the HLA-A and HLA-B alleles for most subjects in the first cohort. A total of some 180 TCR beta chains were listed by the study as associated with cytomegalovirus. In a later analysis, the rate of TCR association differed among HLA loci, with DRB1 alleles having the most associated TCRs and HLA-C alleles having the fewest. Several of the top co-occurrence clusters appeared to be linked to parvovirus B19, influenza, CMV and Epstein-Barr virus, according to a later analysis. The classifier was reported to diagnose cytomegalovirus status with high specificity and sensitivity in both the original and validation cohorts. Sequencing depth was assumed to be roughly uniform across donors in the presence/absence analyses, though that assumption may not hold. A later analysis found that most CMV-associated TCR beta chains appeared HLA-restricted, with HLA associations seemingly driven largely by CMV exposure. Because HLA typing was unavailable for some donors at each locus, only the typed subset was used in association tests. In a later analysis, HLA-associated TCR beta chains showed more clonal expansion and lower generation probabilities than non-associated chains that were equally common. In vitro tests confirmed that a few of the cytomegalovirus-associated TCR beta chains recognize cytomegalovirus antigens. A cluster of highly shared sequence variants was judged likely to be a technical artifact of the sequencing pipeline. At a false discovery rate of 0.05, a later analysis linked about 16,000 TCR beta sequences to specific HLA alleles. According to a later genetic analysis, donors in an Asian-associated ancestry cluster had fewer N-insertions in productive TCRs than the roughly 670-donor mean. While some public TCRs were present in many individuals, most TCR sequences turned up only very rarely across donors. Correlated functional status among segregating V segments might be attributable to linkage disequilibrium, but an unknown experimental factor could not be ruled out.

The cohort consisted of approximately 670 healthy bone marrow donors. At the time of sampling, all cohort members were nominally healthy, though unrecorded immune exposures were likely present. The donor tested CMV seropositive and was one of the 289 seropositive cohort members. Each donor provided a peripheral blood sample, and peripheral blood mononuclear cells were used for TCR beta sequencing. Genomic DNA was extracted from the blood cell samples with the Qiagen DNeasy Blood Extraction Kit. Library construction relied on the immunoSEQ multiplex PCR assay. For the multiplex PCR, a mixture combining 60 forward primers for TCR Vbeta segments and 13 reverse primers for TCR Jbeta segments was used. Amplification of the CDR3 region of rearranged TCR beta genes was performed with a multiplex PCR assay on genomic DNA. The Illumina HiSeq System was used to sequence the amplified TCR beta libraries as 87-base-pair reads. The study's processing was this. A later analysis tallied around 82 million unique TCR beta chains across the approximately 670 repertoires, and 10 million to 11 million of those chains were shared by two or more donors. A nearest-neighbor algorithm error-corrected the raw reads and collapsed the reads into unique sequences, merging closely related sequences to remove PCR and sequencing errors. To assign V, D and J gene segments, CDR3 sequences were aligned to IMGT reference sequences. For a sequence to be retained, a match of at least six nucleotides to both a V gene segment and a J gene segment was required. Rearrangements were classified as productive when the CDR3 lacked stop codons and remained in frame with V and J, and all other rearrangements were classified as non-productive. CDR3 was defined according to IMGT convention as the region running from the second conserved V-encoded cysteine to the conserved J-encoded phenylalanine. Sequences without an unambiguous match to a single V gene segment were excluded from the earlier analysis of about 600 of the donors. In an earlier analysis of a few hundred of the donors, V segments were called functional above 56.7% productive rearrangements and were called segregating when the between-donor standard deviation exceeded 5%. A statistical classification framework was built to diagnose cytomegalovirus status from the catalog of TCR beta chain sequences. A later analysis assigned V and J genes by comparing TCR nucleotide sequences with IMGT/GENE-DB human TR gene sequences. Using the TCRdist pipeline, a later analysis assigned CDR3 sequences along with most-parsimonious VDJ recombination scenarios. In a later analysis, each TCR beta chain was defined by its CDR3 amino acid sequence together with its V-gene family, and reads without a unique V-gene family were excluded. In a later analysis, 450 to 600 highly shared, low-generation-probability nucleotide sequences were removed to address suspected cross-contamination and a sequencing artifact. A later analysis calculated a clonal expansion index for each public chain from normalized within-repertoire ranks of inferred template counts. In a later analysis, generation probabilities were computed with a VDJ recombination model fitted to out-of-frame rearrangements, and the resulting probabilities were checked against IGoR. In a later analysis, hypergeometric tests were used to score TCR-TCR, TCR-HLA and TCR-CMV co-occurrence, with a repertoire-size bias correction applied to TCR pairs. A later analysis estimated false discovery rates by permuting HLA or CMV assignments 20 times. In a later analysis, co-occurring TCRs were grouped with DBSCAN, and TCRdist sequence similarity was added when clustering was performed within HLA-allele-positive subsets. Co-occurrence clustering excluded repertoires with fewer than 30,000 or more than 120,000 public chains, plus five with anomalous nucleotide sharing. Imported from immuneACCESS, the table was reduced by TCRdb to in-frame sequences with V and J called. These copies leave out some clones; in studies compared against another copy, an unresolved V gene accounts for under half, and the cause of the remainder is not known. V and J calls plus clone size are reproduced from that table; the DNA served to infer D and trimming. In all, the sample holds around 140,000 clones, and 70% to 85% of those were seen once. The top ten hold approximately 1.5% of the sample.

The sequence derives from a young man in good health and CMV-seropositive. Material for sequencing was PBMCs.

The CDR3 protein is CASSDRVGVGTEAFF. The DNA reads as follows: TGTGCCAGCAGTGACAGGGTTGGTGTTGGCACTGAAGCTTTCTTT. Recombination connected TRBV6-6 to TRBJ1-1, with 7 bases matching TRBD1. From its cysteine to its phenylalanine, the CDR3 spans 15 amino acids. This entry keeps only the CDR3 DNA: 45 bases, framed from base 1. Here V drops 5 bases and J drops 4 bases, and the junction holds 10 bases not matched to any gene. Reading the germline V gene (reference sequence) gives CDR1 MNHNY and CDR2 SVGAGI.